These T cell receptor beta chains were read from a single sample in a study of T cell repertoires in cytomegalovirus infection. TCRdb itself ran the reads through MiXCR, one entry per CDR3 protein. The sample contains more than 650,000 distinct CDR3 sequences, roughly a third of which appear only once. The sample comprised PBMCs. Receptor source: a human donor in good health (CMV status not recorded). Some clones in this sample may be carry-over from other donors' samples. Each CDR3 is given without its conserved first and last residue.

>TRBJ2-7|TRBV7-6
ASSHPGVTYEQY
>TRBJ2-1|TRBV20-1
SAHGGAYNEQF
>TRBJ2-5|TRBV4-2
ASSQGLAEETQY
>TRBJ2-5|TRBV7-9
ASSLVQSQSETQY
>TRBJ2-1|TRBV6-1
ASKLDQGSSYNEQF
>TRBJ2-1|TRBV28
TSSRRDNPYNEQF
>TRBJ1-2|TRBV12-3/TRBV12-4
ASRGQGGRGYT
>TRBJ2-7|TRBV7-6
DSSLGTSGRYEQY
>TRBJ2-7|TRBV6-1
ASSESQGGHYEQY
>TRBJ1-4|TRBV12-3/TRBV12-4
ASSLSGLGEKLF
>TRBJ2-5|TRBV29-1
SVGPIETQY
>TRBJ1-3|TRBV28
ASSLRQGAGNTIY
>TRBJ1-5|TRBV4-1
ASSQEIRTGGINQPQH
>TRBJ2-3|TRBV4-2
ASSQARDRDTQY
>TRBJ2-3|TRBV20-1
SAREGRGRTDTQY
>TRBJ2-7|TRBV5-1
ASSFGDTGYEQY
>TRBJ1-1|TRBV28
ASRLNPGHLNTEAF
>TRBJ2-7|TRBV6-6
ASSVGLAGAYEQY
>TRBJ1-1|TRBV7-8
ASSLLVIGLEAF
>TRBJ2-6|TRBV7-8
ASSLDRSGANVLT
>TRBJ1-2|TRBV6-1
ASSPDPRAGKGYT
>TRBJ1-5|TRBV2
ASSESTNQPQH
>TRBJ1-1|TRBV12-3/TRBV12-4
ASSSASTEAF
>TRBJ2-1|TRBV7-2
ASSYPGQGAVWSNEQF
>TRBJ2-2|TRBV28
ASRDRGGGNPTGELF
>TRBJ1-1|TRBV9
ASSVQPQGGTEAF
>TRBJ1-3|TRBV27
ASSLTVSGNTIY
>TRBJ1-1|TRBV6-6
ASRQTERSEAF
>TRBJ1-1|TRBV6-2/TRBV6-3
ASGWTANTEAF
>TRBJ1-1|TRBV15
ATSRVGSRTVDTEAF
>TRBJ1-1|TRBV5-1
ASSLASTRNRDTEAF
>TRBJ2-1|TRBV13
ASSYGTGEAKFTYNEQF
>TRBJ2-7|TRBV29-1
SVAPTVQGDYEQY
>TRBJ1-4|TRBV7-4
ASRLKIRDPVNEKLF
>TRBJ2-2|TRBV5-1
ASSLNPPGRASHTGELF
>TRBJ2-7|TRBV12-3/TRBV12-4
ASSSGRTSYEQY
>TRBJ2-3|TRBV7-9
ASTGDRSTDTQY
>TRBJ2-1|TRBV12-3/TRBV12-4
ASSPTSGGSNEQF
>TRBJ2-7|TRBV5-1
ASSRGLAGGRSPYEQY
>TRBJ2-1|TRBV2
AMGLAVNEQF
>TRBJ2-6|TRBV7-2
ASSLTTGLVAGANVLT
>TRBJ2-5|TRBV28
ASRQQQGTGETQY
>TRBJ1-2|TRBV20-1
SASKTGVWVYT
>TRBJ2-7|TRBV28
ASSAKQYEQY
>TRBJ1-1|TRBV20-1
SAPRRTGLNTEAF
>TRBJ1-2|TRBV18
ASSAAGARGYT
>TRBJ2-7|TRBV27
ASSFSTGESSYEQY
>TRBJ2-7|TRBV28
ASTSGGGTGVREQY
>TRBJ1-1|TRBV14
ASSQARLEAF
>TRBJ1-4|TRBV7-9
ASSRGDTNEKLF
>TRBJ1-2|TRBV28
ASSLTGILAGYT
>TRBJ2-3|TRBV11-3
ASSQGGLRTDTQY
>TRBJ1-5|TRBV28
APIWTLFSNQPQH
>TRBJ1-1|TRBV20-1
SAELGGSGF
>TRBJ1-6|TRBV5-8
ASSYYSKKNNSPLH
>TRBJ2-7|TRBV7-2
ASRYRTSGIYYEQY
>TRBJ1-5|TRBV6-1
ASKIFPTDSNQPQH